The present T cell receptor beta chain was sequenced within a study of type 1 and type 2 diabetes patients. The PCR template was genomic DNA. The TCR beta CDR3 region was amplified using 30 forward and 13 reverse primers. MiXCR, run by TCRdb on the multiplex PCR reads, gives a single entry per CDR3 protein. The sample has 270,000 or so distinct CDR3 sequences; over 45% are singletons. Material: peripheral blood mononuclear cells (PBMCs). The sequence was collected from a man in his late teens or twenties with type 2 diabetes.

The CDR3 nucleotides read TGTGCCAGCAGTTACGTCCGGAATGAGCAGTTCTTC. Translation gives CASSYVRNEQFF. The V and J genes are TRBV6-6 and TRBJ2-1; D unclear. The CDR3 consists of 12 residues. Germline values: CDR1 MNHNY, CDR2 SVGAGI (reference sequence). V was clipped by 2 bases and J by 7 bases, with 6 bases between them.